This T cell receptor beta chain was sequenced during a study of cytomegalovirus exposure and HLA in healthy donors. PCR employed 60 Vbeta and 13 Jbeta primers. The table came from immunoSEQ multiplex PCR; TCRdb's copy has only in-frame clones and leaves some out. Of some 100,000 clones listed, around three quarters are singletons. Broader study findings: Being productive about 87% or about 30% of the time was typical of most TCR beta V segments in an earlier analysis. It is likely that the observed cluster of highly shared sequence variants was a sequencing artifact.

V dropped 3 bases and J dropped 4; count of bases not matched to a gene: 7. Per the germline V gene, CDR1 is SEHNR and CDR2 is FQNEAQ (reference sequence). There are 15 residues in the CDR3. About this clone itself: The antigen is unknown.

The V and J genes are TRBV7-9 and TRBJ2-3; 7 bases are a match to TRBD2. This clonotype was sampled from a female donor in good health and CMV-seropositive. Sample: PBMCs. For the CDR3, the DNA is TGTGCCAGCAGCTTTCGAGGGAGGGCCCCAGATACGCAGTATTTT. Translation: CASSFRGRAPDTQYF.